Shown below are 11 T cell receptor beta chains from a single sample sequenced in a study of breast tumors, draining lymph nodes, adjacent tissues. TCRdb fed the multiplex PCR reads into MiXCR, producing one record per CDR3 protein. The repertoire holds about 200,000 distinct CDR3 sequences, with 31% as singletons. The lymph nodes were axillary draining lymph nodes from breast cancer patients. The material sequenced was axillary lymph node tissue. These receptors came from a female donor with breast cancer. Some clones in this sample may be carry-over from other donors' samples.

This clonotype was seen many times. This sequence joins TRBV9 and TRBJ2-2; 9 nucleotides align to TRBD2. V was pared by 6 bases and J by 3 bases, with 6 bases of the junction left unmatched. The germline CDR1 and CDR2 sequences are SGDLS and YYNGEE. This CDR3 region has 15 residues. The CDR3 sequence: CASTPSGTHTGELFF. DNA for the CDR3: TGTGCCAGCACTCCTAGCGGGACCCACACCGGGGAGCTGTTTTTT.

This clonotype was counted a single time. The rearrangement links TRBV2 to TRBJ2-1; the match to TRBD2 covers 8 bases. V lost 4 bases, J lost 10 bases, and 6 bases stayed unmatched. This CDR3 has 13 residues. The germline gives CDR1 SNHLY, CDR2 FYNNEI. The CDR3 DNA sequence: TGTGCCAGCAGTGTAACCATAGCGGGGGAGCAGTTCTTC. Protein sequence: CASSVTIAGEQFF.

V is TRBV6-6 and J is TRBJ1-1; no definite D call. Germline assignment: CDR1 MNHNY and CDR2 SVGAGI (reference sequence). The CDR3 spans 16 residues. V gave up 4 bases and J gave up 0 bases, with 15 bases separating them. This CDR3 reads CASSFSGGLMNTEAFF. CDR3 bases: TGTGCCAGCAGTTTTTCTGGAGGGCTAATGAACACTGAAGCTTTCTTT.

This chain connects TRBV6-1 to TRBJ2-1; 10 bases are shared with TRBD1. The CDR3 totals 17 residues. V dropped 6 bases and J dropped 0; count of bases not matched to a gene: 8. Germline CDR1 and CDR2: MNHNS and SASEGT. The CDR3 DNA sequence: TGTGCCAGCAGCCCCGGGACAGGGGTAAGCTCCTACAATGAGCAGTTCTTC. This encodes CASSPGTGVSSYNEQFF.

This clonotype has ten or more counts. The J gene is TRBJ2-7, the V gene TRBV10-2; 9 bases match TRBD2. Germline V gene lookup returns CDR1 WSHSY and CDR2 SAAADI. V shed 4 bases and J 3 bases; nucleotides not matched to a gene: 4. The CDR3 has 14 residues. The CDR3 protein is CASSGSSGVYEQYF. CDR3 nucleotide sequence: TGCGCCAGCAGTGGGTCTAGCGGGGTCTACGAGCAGTACTTC.

The genes are TRBV7-9 and TRBJ2-7, with D possibly matching TRBD1 (5 bases). Germline V lookup: CDR1 SEHNR, CDR2 FQNEAQ (reference sequence). CDR3 size: 14 residues. The V end lost 1 base, the J end lost 5 bases, and 12 bases lay between the germline ends. This CDR3 is CASSLGARVHEQYF. CDR3 sequence (DNA): TGTGCCAGCAGCTTAGGGGCCAGGGTCCACGAGCAGTACTTC. The variable domain in full, with the rest retrieved from reference TRBV7-9 and TRBJ2-7, is DTGVSQNPRHKITKRGQNVTFRCDPISEHNRLYWYRQTLGQGPEFLTYFQNEAQLEKSRLLSDRFSAERPKGSFSTLEIQRTEQGDSAMYLCASSLGARVHEQYFGPGTRLTVT.

This clonotype has a count of ten or more. V is TRBV20-1 and J is TRBJ2-7; TRBD1 agrees at 7 bases. The V segment lost 5 bases and the J segment 0 bases; nucleotides outside the gene matches: 10. CDR1 is DFQATT and CDR2 is SNEGSKA in the germline V gene (reference sequence). The CDR3 contains 15 residues. Here the CDR3 reads CSAGTGQLLSYEQYF. The CDR3 DNA is TGCAGTGCTGGAACGGGACAGCTCCTCTCCTACGAGCAGTACTTC.

The V and J genes are TRBV20-1 and TRBJ1-1; D unclear. The CDR3 totals 12 residues. Trimming cost V 0 bases and J 5 bases, with 7 bases left between them. The germline V gene has CDR1 DFQATT and CDR2 SNEGSKA (reference sequence). CDR3 in amino acids: CSARDDLTEAFF. The DNA for the CDR3 is TGCAGTGCTAGAGATGACCTGACTGAAGCTTTCTTT.

This clonotype was seen repeatedly, ten times or more. This chain uses TRBV10-2 with TRBJ2-1; 8 bases are shared with TRBD1. Germline V gene lookup returns CDR1 WSHSY and CDR2 SAAADI. The CDR3 sequence is 16 residues long. The V gene end was trimmed by 2 bases and the J gene end by 2 bases; junction bases not matched to a gene: 5. The CDR3 spells CASSETTGVTYNEQFF. The CDR3 DNA follows: TGCGCCAGCAGTGAGACGACAGGGGTAACCTACAATGAGCAGTTCTTC.

To note about this clonotype: A much larger clone differs from this one at a single base, so this may be a read error. V is TRBV20-1 and J is TRBJ2-5; 10 nucleotides line up with TRBD2. Unmatched junction bases numbered 10, after V lost 5 bases and J lost 7 bases. The CDR3 contains 14 residues. Germline CDR1 reads DFQATT; CDR2 reads SNEGSKA (reference sequence). The CDR3 DNA sequence: TGCAGTGCTCCTAGCGGGAGTGAGTGGGCGACCCAGTACTTC. Translating it yields CSAPSGSEWATQYF.

This clonotype was seen ten or more times. The genes are TRBV10-2 and TRBJ2-1; 9 bases are shared with TRBD2. The CDR3 is 16 amino acids. Germline V gives CDR1 WSHSY, CDR2 SAAADI. With 7 bases clipped from V and 4 bases from J, the junction kept 11 bases outside the gene matches. CDR3 region: CASKKSGGGVYNEQFF. The CDR3, as DNA: TGCGCCAGCAAAAAGAGCGGCGGGGGGGTATACAATGAGCAGTTCTTC.